The rows below give T cell receptor beta chains drawn from one sample of a study of somatic mutations in cytotoxic T cells in rheumatoid arthritis. Here immunoSEQ multiplex PCR was the method, and the copy in TCRdb shows in-frame clones only, minus some. In the table there are 15,000 to 20,000 clones, under 80% of which are singletons. The sequenced material came from CD8+ T cells sorted from blood. Every receptor here comes from a man in his 60s in good health. CDR3s include the opening cysteine and the closing phenylalanine or tryptophan. D genes are given only for firm matches. Clone sizes are given selectively: once, few, many, or a class where the clone is expanded.

CDR3aa,CDR3nt,d_gene,abundance,j_gene,v_gene
CASSIFEIPSPSPLHF,TGTGCCAGTAGTATATTCGAGATACCTTCTCCTTCACCCCTCCACTTT,NA,NA,TRBJ1-6,TRBV19
CASSPRDSPNEKLFF,TGTGCCAGCAGCCCCCGGGACAGTCCTAATGAAAAACTGTTTTTT,TRBD1,few,TRBJ1-4,TRBV9
CATSMAGVQETQYF,TGTGCCACCAGCATGGCGGGGGTACAAGAGACCCAGTACTTC,TRBD2,once,TRBJ2-5,TRBV15
CASSPTGTEAFF,TGTGCCAGCAGCCCGACGGGCACTGAAGCTTTCTTT,NA,NA,TRBJ1-1,TRBV28
CASSPEAGGGYNEQFF,TGTGCTAGCAGCCCAGAAGCGGGAGGGGGCTACAATGAGCAGTTCTTC,TRBD2,NA,TRBJ2-1,TRBV7-7
CASSLGIQGWTDTQYF,TGTGCCAGCAGCTTAGGTATTCAGGGGTGGACAGATACGCAGTATTTT,NA,few,TRBJ2-3,TRBV7-2
CASSLEGRPGAIYYEQYF,TGTGCCAGCAGCTTGGAAGGGCGGCCTGGGGCTATCTACTACGAGCAGTACTTC,NA,few,TRBJ2-7,TRBV5-6
CASSLRTVGVAGYSNQPQHF,TGTGCCAGCAGCTTAAGAACAGTTGGGGTGGCGGGATATAGCAATCAGCCCCAGCATTTT,NA,NA,TRBJ1-5,TRBV7-8
CSVALGGGADQPQHF,TGCAGCGTCGCCCTTGGGGGGGGCGCGGATCAGCCCCAGCATTTT,NA,NA,TRBJ1-5,TRBV29-1
CAISESRGNRPYEQYF,TGTGCCATCAGTGAGTCGAGAGGAAATAGGCCCTACGAGCAGTACTTC,NA,NA,TRBJ2-7,TRBV10-3
CASSLDWNTGELFF,TGTGCCAGCAGCTTGGACTGGAACACCGGGGAGCTGTTTTTT,NA,few,TRBJ2-2,TRBV5-6
CASSLSDSIRGGNEETQYF,TGTGCCAGCAGCTTATCGGATTCCATTCGGGGAGGGAACGAAGAGACCCAGTACTTC,TRBD2,NA,TRBJ2-5,TRBV13
CASSSGLAGDQETQYF,TGTGCCAGCAGTTCGGGACTAGCGGGTGACCAAGAGACCCAGTACTTC,TRBD2,few,TRBJ2-5,TRBV27
CASSYGGRESGELFF,TGTGCCAGCAGCTACGGCGGCAGAGAGTCCGGGGAGCTGTTTTTT,NA,medium-sized,TRBJ2-2,TRBV11-3
CASSTPGLTEAFF,TGTGCCAGTAGTACCCCGGGGTTGACTGAAGCTTTCTTT,NA,medium-sized,TRBJ1-1,TRBV19
CASSFSGGSSGANVLTF,TGTGCCAGCAGCTTCAGCGGGGGTTCTTCTGGGGCCAACGTCCTGACTTTC,TRBD2,NA,TRBJ2-6,TRBV7-6
CASRRDRFYNEKLFF,TGTGCCAGCAGACGCGACAGGTTCTATAATGAAAAACTGTTTTTT,NA,NA,TRBJ1-4,TRBV28
CASSRTSGDYNEQFF,TGTGCCAGTAGTAGGACTAGCGGAGACTACAATGAGCAGTTCTTC,TRBD2,once,TRBJ2-1,TRBV19
CASSPTGMFTDEQYF,TGCGCCAGCAGCCCCACGGGGATGTTCACCGACGAGCAGTACTTC,NA,NA,TRBJ2-7,TRBV4-3
CASSPLGGRSANEQFF,TGTGCCAGCAGCCCCCTCGGCGGGAGATCCGCCAATGAGCAGTTCTTC,TRBD2,NA,TRBJ2-1,TRBV14
CASSMGDSPYEQYF,TGTGCCAGTAGTATGGGGGACAGCCCCTACGAGCAGTACTTC,TRBD1,NA,TRBJ2-7,TRBV19
CASSIIQGYEQYF,TGTGCCAGTAGTATTATCCAGGGCTACGAGCAGTACTTC,NA,NA,TRBJ2-7,TRBV19
CASSLDREGNQPQHF,TGTGCCAGCAGCCTGGACAGGGAAGGCAATCAGCCCCAGCATTTT,TRBD1,NA,TRBJ1-5,TRBV7-7
CASSQERTQPQHF,TGCGCCAGCAGCCAAGAACGAACACAGCCCCAGCATTTT,NA,NA,TRBJ1-5,TRBV4-1
CASSFLAGDLGTQYF,NA,NA,once,TRBJ2-5,TRBV27
CASSNQGNYNEQFF,TGTGCCAGTAGTAACCAGGGAAACTACAATGAGCAGTTCTTC,NA,NA,TRBJ2-1,TRBV19